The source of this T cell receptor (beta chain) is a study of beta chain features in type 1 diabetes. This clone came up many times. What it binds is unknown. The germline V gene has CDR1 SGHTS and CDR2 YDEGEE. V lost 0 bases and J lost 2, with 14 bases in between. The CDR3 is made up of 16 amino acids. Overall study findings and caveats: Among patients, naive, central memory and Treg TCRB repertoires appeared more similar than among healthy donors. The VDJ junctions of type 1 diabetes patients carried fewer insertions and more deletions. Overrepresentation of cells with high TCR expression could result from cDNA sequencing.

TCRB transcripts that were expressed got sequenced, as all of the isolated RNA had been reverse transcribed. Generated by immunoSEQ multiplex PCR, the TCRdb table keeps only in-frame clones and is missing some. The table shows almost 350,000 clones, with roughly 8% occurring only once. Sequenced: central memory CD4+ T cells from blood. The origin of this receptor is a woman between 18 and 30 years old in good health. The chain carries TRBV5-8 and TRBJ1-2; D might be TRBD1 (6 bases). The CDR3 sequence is CASSLGAGAVNYGYTF. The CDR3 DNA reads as TGTGCCAGCAGCTTGGGGGCAGGGGCCGTCAACTATGGCTACACCTTC.